This T cell receptor beta chain was identified in a study of cytomegalovirus exposure and HLA in healthy donors. V was pared by 1 base and J by 12 bases, with 10 bases between. Germline loops: CDR1 SGHTA, CDR2 FQGNSA. The CDR3 loop spans 12 amino acids. Produced via immunoSEQ multiplex PCR; TCRdb's table is partial and in-frame only. The sample consists of 180,000 or so clones, about 89% of them appearing once. Sequencing used PBMCs. The sequence was obtained from a man younger than 35 in good health and CMV-seropositive. The rearrangement links TRBV7-2 to TRBJ2-4; D may be TRBD2 (5 bases). The CDR3 is CASSLVRDSQYF. CDR3 nucleotide sequence: TGTGCCAGCAGCTTAGTACGGGATAGTCAGTACTTC.